Shown below are 7 T cell receptor beta chains from a single sample sequenced in a study of cytomegalovirus exposure and HLA in healthy donors. Amplification used 60 Vbeta primers and 13 Jbeta primers. Clones were sequenced by immunoSEQ multiplex PCR, and TCRdb holds only the in-frame ones, with some missing. Among around 160,000 clones, roughly four fifths were seen once, and the ten largest hold about 1%. Sequencing was done on a sample of PBMCs. Every receptor here comes from a woman aged 40 to 49 in good health and CMV-seronegative.

Only a few counts were recorded for this clone. This chain connects TRBV5-1 to TRBJ1-1, with D hard to call. Germline V gives CDR1 SGHRS, CDR2 YFSETQ. The CDR3 extends over 12 amino acids. The V end lost 8 bases, the J end lost 0 bases, and 8 bases lay between the germline ends. CDR3 sequence reads: CASSNLNTEAFF. CDR3 in DNA: TGCGCCAGTAGTAACTTGAACACTGAAGCTTTCTTT.

The chain recombines TRBV5-1 with TRBJ2-7, with 14 bases matching TRBD2. Germline V CDR1 and CDR2: SGHRS, YFSETQ. The trim removed 4 bases at V and 5 bases at J, leaving 14 bases unmatched. The CDR3 has 18 residues. In nucleotides, the CDR3 is TGCGCCAGCAGCACCCGCGGGACTAGCGGGAGCGGCAGCAACGAGCAGTACTTC. As protein: CASSTRGTSGSGSNEQYF.

The V call is TRBV18, the J call TRBJ1-1; the match to TRBD1 covers 12 bases. CDR1 KGHSH and CDR2 LQKENI come from the germline V gene. The ends lost 3 bases at V and 2 bases at J; junction bases unmatched: 10. This CDR3 spans 18 amino acids. The CDR3: CASSPGSPGQGANTEAFF. CDR3 sequence (DNA): TGTGCCAGCTCACCCGGTTCCCCGGGACAGGGGGCTAACACTGAAGCTTTCTTT. Filled out from reference TRBV18 and TRBJ1-1, the complete variable domain reads NAGVMQNPRHLVRRRGQEARLRCSPMKGHSHVYWYRQLPEEGLKFMVYLQKENIIDESGMPKERFSAEFPKEGPSILRIQQVVRGDSAAYFCASSPGSPGQGANTEAFFGQGTRLTVV.

The gene calls are TRBV19 and TRBJ2-3, with 9 bases identical to TRBD2. CDR3 length equals 17 residues. Germline lookup yields CDR1 LNHDA and CDR2 SQIVND (reference sequence). V gave up 4 bases and J gave up 1 base; unmatched junction bases: 9. CDR3 amino acids: CASSRGLAPRGTDTQYF. The CDR3 DNA sequence: TGTGCCAGTAGTAGGGGACTAGCTCCTAGAGGCACAGATACGCAGTATTTT.

The chain links TRBV11-1 to TRBJ2-2, with 14 bases lining up with TRBD2. With 4 bases clipped from V and 6 bases from J, the junction kept 10 bases outside the gene matches. This CDR3 is 18 amino acids long. Germline CDR1 is SGHAT and CDR2 is FQDESV (reference sequence). The CDR3 DNA reads as TGTGCCAGCAGCTCATGGGGGACTAGCGGGAGTAAGGCCGGGGAGCTGTTTTTT. Its translation: CASSSWGTSGSKAGELFF.

The chain has TRBV7-9 and TRBJ1-4; D gene uncertain. The V gene lost 5 bases and the J gene lost 5 bases, with 12 bases spanning the gap. Per the germline V gene, CDR1 is SEHNR and CDR2 is FQNEAQ (reference sequence). This CDR3 region has 14 residues. The CDR3 bases are TGTGCCAGCAGCCTGGACGGGGAGAATGAAAAACTGTTTTTT. It codes for CASSLDGENEKLFF.

The V gene is TRBV11-2, the J gene TRBJ1-2, with TRBD1 matching 11 bases. The CDR3 is made up of 16 amino acids. The V and J ends lost 0 bases and 4 bases, in that order; junction bases with no gene match: 4. CDR1 and CDR2 from the germline V gene are SGHAT and FQNNGV. CDR3 nucleotides: TGTGCCAGCAGCTTAGATGGACAGGGGGCGACCTATGGCTACACCTTC. Its protein product is CASSLDGQGATYGYTF.